A single sample gave rise to the 16 T cell receptor beta chains below, sequenced in a study of cytomegalovirus exposure and HLA in healthy donors. The study ran its PCR with 60 Vbeta and 13 Jbeta primers. The data were produced by immunoSEQ multiplex PCR, yet TCRdb's version contains in-frame clones alone and is incomplete. The top ten hold approximately 1.4% of the sample, which has around 57,000 clones, 70% to 90% seen once. The specimen sequenced was PBMCs. The receptors derive from a man aged 25 to 40 in good health and CMV-seropositive.

The chain has TRBV28 and TRBJ2-1; maybe TRBD2 (5 bases). Germline V gene lookup returns CDR1 MDHEN and CDR2 SYDVKM. The CDR3 is 14 residues long. V was trimmed by 3 bases and J by 9 bases, leaving 15 bases between them. The CDR3 nucleotides read TGTGCCAGCAGTTTTGACCCGGAGGCGAGTGAGCAGTTCTTC. It yields the protein CASSFDPEASEQFF.

V gene TRBV9 combines with J gene TRBJ2-1; TRBD2 is a possible D gene (5 bases). The V end lost 0 bases, the J end lost 4 bases, and 11 bases lay between the germline ends. The CDR3 length is 15 residues. Germline CDR1 is SGDLS and CDR2 is YYNGEE. The CDR3 reads CASSVGGRGYNEQFF. CDR3 nucleotides: TGTGCCAGCAGCGTAGGTGGAAGAGGGTACAATGAGCAGTTCTTC.

This clone came up a few times. This chain uses TRBV5-6 with TRBJ1-2; D is uncertain. This CDR3 has 13 residues. CDR1 SGHDT and CDR2 YYEEEE come from the germline V gene. V was shortened by 0 bases and J by 6 bases, with 9 bases between the two germline ends. CDR3 region: CASSLVPGNGYTF. The CDR3 DNA reads as TGTGCCAGCAGCTTGGTGCCAGGTAATGGCTACACCTTC.

The V and J genes are TRBV5-4 and TRBJ2-7; TRBD2 matches 10 bases. V lost 3 bases and J lost 0; bases outside the gene matches: 3. CDR3 length equals 15 residues. The germline V gene encodes CDR1 SGHNT and CDR2 YYREEE (reference sequence). CDR3 sequence (DNA): TGTGCCAGCAGCTCCTGGACTAGCGGCTCCTACGAGCAGTACTTC. Translated: CASSSWTSGSYEQYF.

This clone has only one observation. V usage is TRBV28 and J usage is TRBJ1-5; 12 bases match TRBD1. Per the germline V gene, CDR1 is MDHEN and CDR2 is SYDVKM. The CDR3 sequence is 15 residues long. J was trimmed by 6 bases and V by 5 bases; bases with no gene match: 5. CDR3 coding DNA: TGTGCCAGCAGTCCCGGGACAGGGGGCCGTCAGCCCCAGCATTTT. Translated: CASSPGTGGRQPQHF.

The rearrangement joins TRBV29-1 to TRBJ2-7, with TRBD2 matching over 13 bases. Trimming cost V 4 bases and J 3 bases; bases outside gene matches: 3. The length of the CDR3 is 14 residues. Germline CDR1 SQVTM, CDR2 ANQGSEA. The CDR3 coding sequence is TGCAGCGTTGTAGGACTAGCGGGAGACTACGAGCAGTACTTC. It yields the protein CSVVGLAGDYEQYF.

The rearrangement uses TRBV5-1 and TRBJ2-4; TRBD1 matches at 10 bases. This CDR3 comprises 14 residues. CDR1 SGHRS and CDR2 YFSETQ come from the germline V gene. Trimming at V came to 0 bases and at J to 6 bases, leaving 0 bases not matched to a gene. The CDR3: CASSLGDRGNIQYF. For the CDR3, the DNA is TGCGCCAGCAGCTTGGGGGACAGGGGAAACATTCAGTACTTC.

J is TRBJ1-2 and V is TRBV6-5; D gene uncertain. This CDR3 has 13 residues. V lost 2 bases and J lost 6, with 10 bases in between. Germline values: CDR1 MNHEY, CDR2 SVGAGI. The CDR3 DNA reads as TGTGCCAGCAGTTACCTTTCCGGTGATGGCTACACCTTC. Translating gives CASSYLSGDGYTF.

The CDR3 protein is CATSNSWTGNYGYTF. CDR3 nucleotide sequence: TGTGCCACCAGCAACTCATGGACAGGCAACTATGGCTACACCTTC. This rearrangement joins TRBV15 to TRBJ1-2, with TRBD1 matching 7 bases. CDR3 length: 15 amino acids. Germline trimming cut 4 bases from V and 2 bases from J; bases unmatched to any gene: 7. The germline V gene has CDR1 LNHNV and CDR2 YYDKDF (reference sequence).

The genes are TRBV19 and TRBJ2-4; tentatively, D is TRBD2 (5 bases). Trimming took off 8 bases at V and 0 bases at J, with 14 bases between the two ends. The CDR3 has 15 amino acids. Germline CDR1 and CDR2: LNHDA and SQIVND (reference sequence). In DNA, the CDR3 is TGTGCCAGTGCCGGGGATTCTCTAGCCAAAAACATTCAGTACTTC. It is translated as CASAGDSLAKNIQYF.

The CDR3 is CASSLGTSGRAYSEQFF. The CDR3 nucleotides read TGTGCCAGCAGTTTAGGGACTAGCGGGAGGGCCTATAGTGAGCAGTTCTTC. J is TRBJ2-1 and V is TRBV27; 16 nucleotides line up with TRBD2. CDR3 length: 17 residues. V lost 2 bases, J lost 9 bases, and 7 bases stayed unmatched. The germline CDR1 and CDR2 sequences are MNHEY and SMNVEV (reference sequence).

This sequence joins TRBV6-5 and TRBJ2-5; 7 bases match TRBD2. Per germline, CDR1 MNHEY and CDR2 SVGAGI. The J segment lost 3 bases and the V segment lost 2 bases, leaving 3 bases of the junction unmatched. The CDR3 is 14 amino acids. CDR3 protein: CASSYGGREETQYF. In DNA, the CDR3 is TGTGCCAGCAGTTACGGAGGGAGGGAAGAGACCCAGTACTTC.

The chain combines TRBV9 with TRBJ2-3; tentatively, D is TRBD2 (5 bases). The CDR3 spans 16 residues. Germline V lookup: CDR1 SGDLS, CDR2 YYNGEE. V was pared by 0 bases and J by 2 bases, with 13 bases between. Written as DNA, the CDR3 is TGTGCCAGCAGCGTAGGAACAGCGGTTTTCACAGATACGCAGTATTTT. Protein: CASSVGTAVFTDTQYF.

The genes are TRBV27 and TRBJ1-3; 10 bases align to TRBD1. CDR3 length: 14 residues. The J segment lost 3 bases and the V segment lost 5 bases, leaving 1 base of the junction unmatched. Germline CDR1 MNHEY, CDR2 SMNVEV (reference sequence). The CDR3 nucleotides read TGTGCCAGCAGTGGACAGGGGGATGGAAACACCATATATTTT. Translating it yields CASSGQGDGNTIYF.

This chain uses TRBV5-1 with TRBJ1-2; TRBD1 might be the D (6 bases). The germline CDR1 and CDR2 sequences are SGHRS and YFSETQ. CDR3 length equals 15 residues. Trimming shortened V by 0 bases and J by 6 bases, and 15 bases separated the two germline ends. CDR3 loop: CASSLGETQGDGYTF. CDR3 sequence (DNA): TGCGCCAGCAGCTTGGGAGAGACACAGGGCGATGGCTACACCTTC. Combining the CDR3 with reference TRBV5-1 and TRBJ1-2 gives the whole variable domain KAGVTQTPRYLIKTRGQQVTLSCSPISGHRSVSWYQQTPGQGLQFLFEYFSETQRNKGNFPGRFSGRQFSNSRSEMNVSTLELGDSALYLCASSLGETQGDGYTFGSGTRLTVV.

The rearrangement joins TRBV11-3 to TRBJ2-3; D is uncertain. This CDR3 spans 14 amino acids. Germline V gene sequence: CDR1 SGHNT, CDR2 YENEEA. The V gene lost 5 bases and the J gene lost 0 bases, with 9 bases spanning the gap. CDR3 sequence reads: CASSLIASTDTQYF. In nucleotides, the CDR3 is TGTGCCAGCAGCCTGATCGCGAGCACAGATACGCAGTATTTT.